This is a list of T cell receptor beta chains from one sample in a study of blood T cells in healthy people across ages. MiXCR, applied by TCRdb to the 5' RACE reads, yields one record per CDR3 protein. The sample contains some 550,000 distinct CDR3 sequences, around half of which appear only once. Sequenced: blood. These receptors were taken from a man older than 75 in good health. Each CDR3 is given with its conserved first and last residue. Each record gives: clone size, V gene, D gene, J gene, CDR3 DNA, CDR3 protein. D genes are given only for firm matches. The size of a clone is reported for some rows only, either as once, few or many, or as a class for expanded clones.

>few|TRBV7-2|TRBD2|TRBJ2-7
TGTGCCAGCATCTTGACTAGCGGAAAATACGAGCAGTACTTC
CASILTSGKYEQYF
>-|TRBV7-9|-|TRBJ1-4
TGTGCCAGCAGCCGCGGGGGAAGAGAAAAACTGTTTTTT
CASSRGGREKLFF
>-|TRBV24-1|TRBD2|TRBJ2-6
TGTGCCACCTCCTTCGGGGGGGTAGGGGCCAACGTCCTGACTTTC
CATSFGGVGANVLTF
>once|TRBV15|-|TRBJ2-5
TGTGCCACCAGCAGAGTTTTGGGGGAAGTCGAGTTGACAGTTCAGACCCAGTACTTC
CATSRVLGEVELTVQTQYF
>few|TRBV20-1|-|TRBJ2-5
TGCAGTGCTGAGGCTGCGGGGGCTGGAGAGACCCAGTACTTC
CSAEAAGAGETQYF
>-|TRBV4-3|-|TRBJ2-1
TGCGCCAGCAGCCAAGGTGCAGGGGTCAATGAGCAGTTCTTC
CASSQGAGVNEQFF
>-|TRBV9|TRBD1|TRBJ2-5
TGTGCCAGCAGCGGCCGGGACAGGGGTGTGGGGCAAGAGACCCAGTACTTC
CASSGRDRGVGQETQYF
>many|TRBV6-5|-|TRBJ2-5
TGTGCCAGCAGTGGGGCATTAGGGGAGACCCAGTACTTC
CASSGALGETQYF
>few|TRBV4-3|-|TRBJ2-7
TGCGCCAGCAGCCAAGACCCGCGGAGGCCCATCTACGAGCAGTACTTC
CASSQDPRRPIYEQYF
>-|TRBV7-9|-|TRBJ2-7
TGTGCCAGCAGCTTAAGTCGGAGTATCCCTTACGAGCAGTACTTC
CASSLSRSIPYEQYF
>many|TRBV6-6|-|TRBJ1-4
TGTGCCAGCAGTCCGGGGAAAGATGAAAAACTGTTTTTT
CASSPGKDEKLFF
>-|TRBV9|-|TRBJ1-2
TGTGCCAGCAGCGTCCTAGAGGGGGGGCGCATCTATGGCTACACCTTC
CASSVLEGGRIYGYTF
>-|TRBV10-3|TRBD2|TRBJ2-1
TGTGCCATCAGTGACCGTGGGACTAGCGGAAATGAGCAGTTCTTC
CAISDRGTSGNEQFF